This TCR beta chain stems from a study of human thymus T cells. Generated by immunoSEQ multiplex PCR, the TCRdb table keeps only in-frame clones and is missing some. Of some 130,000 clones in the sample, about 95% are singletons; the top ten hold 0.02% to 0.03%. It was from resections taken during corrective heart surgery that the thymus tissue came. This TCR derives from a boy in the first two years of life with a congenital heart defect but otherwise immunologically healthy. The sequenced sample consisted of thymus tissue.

The CDR3 loop reads CASSSGTGNEQFF. The CDR3 DNA sequence: TGTGCCAGCAGCTCCGGGACAGGCAATGAGCAGTTCTTC. J is TRBJ2-1 and V is TRBV28, with 8 bases lining up with TRBD1. The CDR3 totals 13 residues. Germline CDR1 is MDHEN and CDR2 is SYDVKM. V was clipped by 6 bases and J by 6 bases; unmatched bases: 4.